What follows are 23 T cell receptor beta chains derived from one specimen sequenced in a study of T cells after yellow fever vaccination (dated by TCRdb to about 2019). Library construction relied on 5' RACE. TCRdb lists the instrument as Illumina NovaSeq 6000. Using fastp trimming at Q25 and MiXCR clonotype assembly, TCRdb reanalyzed the public sequencing data and kept in-frame beta chains. Each entry is one CDR3 protein sequence, shown with its most common DNA and genes. Recorded for this sample are about 53,000 distinct CDR3 sequences; approximately 5.7% of them occurred a single time. 31% of the sample is held by the ten biggest clonotypes. Read against the paper, the sample's treatment or condition label means: live attenuated yellow fever vaccine strain. Sequenced here: PBMCs, either bulk or a sorted T-cell subset (CD4+, CD8+, memory, or dextramer-sorted; not recorded which), sampled on the day of the yellow fever booster vaccination. The receptors stem from a man aged 18-30 years who received the YFV17D yellow fever vaccine.

This clonotype was picked up many times. The J gene is TRBJ1-1, the V gene TRBV6-6; perhaps TRBD1 as D (5 bases). From germline, CDR1 is MNHNY and CDR2 SVGAGI (reference sequence). The CDR3 is 15 residues long. Trimming stripped 0 bases from V and 1 base from J, with 9 bases between. CDR3 DNA sequence: TGTGCCAGCAGTTACTCGCTTGGGGCGAACACTGAAGCTTTCTTT. It yields the protein CASSYSLGANTEAFF.

Concerning this clonotype itself: A much larger clone lies a single base off, so this may be a read error. This chain uses TRBV10-3 with TRBJ2-5; D is unclear. There are 13 residues in the CDR3. Germline-derived CDR1 and CDR2 are ENHRY and SYGVKD. CDR3 sequence: CAISEGSGETLYF. CDR3 DNA sequence: TGTGCCATCAGTGAGGGGTCAGGAGAGACCCTGTACTTC.

The rearrangement uses TRBV4-1 and TRBJ2-2, with 7 bases identical to TRBD1. V dropped 2 bases and J dropped 1; count of bases not matched to a gene: 1. This CDR3 spans 15 amino acids. The germline CDR1 and CDR2 sequences are MGHRA and YSYEKL. CDR3 sequence: CASSQYRGNTGELFF. CDR3 bases: TGCGCCAGCAGCCAATACAGGGGGAACACCGGGGAGCTGTTTTTT.

This clonotype came up many times. The rearrangement uses TRBV29-1 and TRBJ2-3, with D perhaps matching TRBD1 (6 bases). The CDR3 is 12 residues long. The germline V gene encodes CDR1 SQVTM and CDR2 ANQGSEA. CDR3 DNA sequence: TGCAGTATGACAGGCAGCACAGATACGCAGTATTTT. Translating it yields CSMTGSTDTQYF.

On this clonotype: Since no conserved phenylalanine or tryptophan closes the CDR3, a read error is the likely cause. The DNA is omitted, as the CDR3 cannot be located on it reliably, and the CDR3 follows TCRdb's listing. The V gene is TRBV28, the J gene TRBJ1-2. The CDR3 length equals 11 residues, ends included. CDR1 and CDR2 (germline): MDHEN, SYDVKM. The CDR3 reads CASSFRGRDFI.

This clonotype was seen a handful of times. The chain couples TRBV7-2 to TRBJ1-1, with no clear D. This CDR3 region has 14 residues. The ends were cut back, 4 bases at V and 3 bases at J, with 12 bases in the middle. CDR1 is SGHTA, CDR2 FQGNSA, per germline. This CDR3 reads CASSSSYYDTEAFF. In nucleotides, the CDR3 is TGTGCCAGCAGCTCTAGCTACTATGACACTGAAGCTTTCTTT.

The chain links TRBV5-1 to TRBJ2-5, with D perhaps TRBD1 (6 bases). Germline CDR1 SGHRS, CDR2 YFSETQ. The CDR3 spans 15 residues. The V and J ends lost 4 bases and 5 bases respectively, with 18 bases between them. The CDR3 region has the DNA TGCGCCAGCAGCACTATACCCGGGACACTTGAGACCCAGTACTTC. This gives the protein CASSTIPGTLETQYF.

This clonotype was counted at least ten times. The chain employs TRBV20-1 and TRBJ2-1; TRBD1 matches 8 bases. The CDR3 is made up of 14 amino acids. Germline loops: CDR1 DFQATT, CDR2 SNEGSKA (reference sequence). The J segment lost 10 bases and the V segment lost 3 bases, leaving 11 bases of the junction unmatched. DNA of the CDR3: TGCAGTGCTAGTAGCGACAGGGGATTTGGAGAGCAGTTCTTC. Its protein is CSASSDRGFGEQFF.

The V call is TRBV30, the J call TRBJ2-7, with unresolved D. Trimming removed 2 bases at V and 4 bases at J, with 12 bases between. The CDR3 contains 13 residues. The V gene's germline CDR1 is GTSNPN and CDR2 SVGIG (reference sequence). CDR3 DNA: TGTGCCTGGAGTCGAAGGGCGTTATACGAGCAGTACTTC. Protein sequence: CAWSRRALYEQYF.

There are many counts of this clonotype. The chain couples TRBV29-1 to TRBJ2-5; TRBD2 is a possible D gene (6 bases). Trimming left V 5 bases short and J 5 bases short, with 12 bases between. Germline V lookup: CDR1 SQVTM, CDR2 ANQGSEA. The CDR3 has 12 amino acids. For the CDR3, the DNA is TGCAGCGTTTGGGATGGGAGGGAGACCCAGTACTTC. It encodes CSVWDGRETQYF.

This clonotype was picked up many times. CDR3 sequence reads: CASRGVRNEQFF. The CDR3 bases are TGTGCCAGCAGAGGAGTGAGGAATGAGCAGTTCTTC. This chain links TRBV27 with TRBJ2-1; unclear D gene. From germline, CDR1 is MNHEY and CDR2 SMNVEV (reference sequence). Trimming cost V 6 bases and J 7 bases, with 10 bases left between them. CDR3 length equals 12 residues.

V and J are TRBV5-1 and TRBJ1-4; the D gene is possibly TRBD1 (6 bases). CDR3 length: 14 amino acids. Germline assignment: CDR1 SGHRS and CDR2 YFSETQ. V was clipped by 2 bases and J by 4 bases, with 9 bases between them. Here the CDR3 DNA reads TGCGCCAGCAGCTTCGGACAGCTTAATGAAAAACTGTTTTTT. This translates into CASSFGQLNEKLFF.

This clonotype was observed a few times. This sequence joins TRBV13 and TRBJ1-6; 7 bases are shared with TRBD1. Trimming at V came to 11 bases and at J to 6 bases, leaving 7 bases not matched to a gene. CDR3 length: 13 amino acids. Per germline, CDR1 PRHDT and CDR2 FYEKMQ (reference sequence). The CDR3 sequence is CACGDRANSPLHF. In DNA, the CDR3 is TGTGCCTGTGGGGACAGAGCTAATTCACCCCTCCACTTT. Drawing the rest from reference TRBV13 and TRBJ1-6, the complete variable domain is AAGVIQSPRHLIKEKRETATLKCYPIPRHDTVYWYQQGPGQDPQFLISFYEKMQSDKGSIPDRFSAQQFSDYHSELNMSSLELGDSALYFCACGDRANSPLHFGNGTRLTVT.

This sequence joins TRBV10-3 and TRBJ2-2; 10 bases map to TRBD2. J was trimmed by 6 bases and V by 8 bases; bases with no gene match: 15. The CDR3 extends over 17 amino acids. The germline CDR1 and CDR2 sequences are ENHRY and SYGVKD. CDR3 region: CAIPALPSGGGSGELFF. The DNA for the CDR3 is TGTGCCATCCCTGCCCTTCCTAGCGGGGGCGGGTCCGGGGAGCTGTTTTTT.

In this sample, this clonotype turned up many times. The chain combines TRBV18 with TRBJ1-1; no definite D call. This CDR3 has 14 residues. The V and J ends lost 1 base and 1 base respectively, with 7 bases between them. Germline V gene data show CDR1 as KGHSH and CDR2 as LQKENI. The CDR3 sequence is CASSPQRANTEAFF. CDR3 nucleotides: TGTGCCAGCTCACCACAGAGGGCGAACACTGAAGCTTTCTTT.

The chain joins TRBV27 to TRBJ2-1; weak D call: TRBD1 (5 bases). V was trimmed by 3 bases and J by 7 bases, leaving 28 bases between them. Germline-derived CDR1 and CDR2 are MNHEY and SMNVEV (reference sequence). The CDR3 sequence is 19 residues long. CDR3 DNA sequence: TGTGCCAGCAGTTTGACCTACCCCGGCAGGGCCGATGTCAGGAATGAGCAGTTCTTC. It is translated as CASSLTYPGRADVRNEQFF.

The rearrangement uses TRBV20-1 and TRBJ1-5, with 7 bases that match TRBD1. Germline CDR1 and CDR2: DFQATT and SNEGSKA (reference sequence). This CDR3 comprises 13 residues. After removal of 6 bases from V and 5 bases from J, the junction contained 7 bases not matched to a gene. The CDR3 spells CSAMGQSDQPQHF. In DNA, the CDR3 is TGCAGTGCAATGGGACAGTCGGATCAGCCCCAGCATTTT.

This clonotype was recorded at least ten times. This chain uses TRBV9 with TRBJ2-3; D remains unclear. This CDR3 has 14 amino acids. Trimming cost V 3 bases and J 6 bases, with 14 bases left between them. Germline loops: CDR1 SGDLS, CDR2 YYNGEE. CDR3 in DNA: TGTGCCAGCAGCGCGCTGCCCCTAGGGGATACGCAGTATTTT. Its translation: CASSALPLGDTQYF. The complete variable domain, with remaining parts taken from reference TRBV9 and TRBJ2-3, reads DSGVTQTPKHLITATGQRVTLRCSPRSGDLSVYWYQQSLDQGLQFLIQYYNGEERAKGNILERFSAQQFPDLHSELNLSSLELGDSALYFCASSALPLGDTQYFGPGTRLTVL.

The V and J genes are TRBV6-5 and TRBJ2-7, with 8 positions matching TRBD2. The CDR3 has 15 amino acids. V was clipped by 0 bases and J by 3 bases; unmatched bases: 4. The germline V gene has CDR1 MNHEY and CDR2 SVGAGI. The CDR3: CASSYSRTSSYEQYF. DNA of the CDR3: TGTGCCAGCAGTTACTCCAGGACTAGCAGCTACGAGCAGTACTTC.

This clonotype occurred many times. The J gene is TRBJ1-2, the V gene TRBV10-3, with TRBD1 matching over 8 bases. The V segment lost 6 bases and the J segment 7 bases; nucleotides outside the gene matches: 13. The CDR3 length is 15 residues. From germline, CDR1 is ENHRY and CDR2 SYGVKD. The CDR3 here is CAIRAGQGVVGGYTF. The CDR3 bases are TGTGCCATCAGGGCAGGACAGGGTGTAGTCGGTGGCTACACCTTC.

V usage is TRBV20-1 and J usage is TRBJ2-3, with 8 bases lining up with TRBD2. The CDR3 is 16 residues long. After removal of 5 bases from V and 0 bases from J, the junction contained 10 bases not matched to a gene. Germline loops: CDR1 DFQATT, CDR2 SNEGSKA (reference sequence). The CDR3 protein is CSAGKEAGVSTDTQYF. Here the CDR3 DNA reads TGCAGTGCTGGGAAAGAAGCGGGGGTTAGCACAGATACGCAGTATTTT.

In its sample, this clonotype was seen many times. The chain joins TRBV4-3 to TRBJ2-6; D uncertain. V was shortened by 1 base and J by 0 bases, with 13 bases between the two germline ends. There are 18 residues in the CDR3. Germline V lookup: CDR1 LGHNA, CDR2 YSLEER. CDR3 nucleotides: TGCGCCAGCAGCCAAGCCTTTCGGTATACCTCTGGGGCCAACGTCCTGACTTTC. Amino acid sequence: CASSQAFRYTSGANVLTF.

The chain joins TRBV9 to TRBJ2-7; possibly TRBD1 for D (5 bases). Germline values: CDR1 SGDLS, CDR2 YYNGEE. V was trimmed by 5 bases and J by 1 base, leaving 13 bases between them. This CDR3 contains 14 residues. CDR3 nucleotide sequence: TGTGCCAGCAGTGAGACAGCCCGATCCTACGAGCAGTACTTC. Translation: CASSETARSYEQYF.